This T cell receptor beta chain was observed in a study of T cells expressing NK-cell markers. Overall study: Beta-chain profiling covered CD3+CD56+NKG2C+, CD3+CD56+NKG2C- and CD3+CD56-NKG2C+ sorted subsets. Findings and caveats of the study: Of the CD8+ T cells in six donors, roughly 1.0-7.5% belonged to dominant NKG2C+ clonotypes. Where several donors were concerned, these clonotypes also led the CD3+CD56-NKG2C+ fraction.

After re-calling the 5' RACE reads, TCRdb lists one entry per CDR3 protein, DNA absent. Recorded for this sample: a few hundred thousand distinct CDR3 sequences. Of note for this clonotype: Its antigen is undetermined.

This CDR3 region has 16 residues. Germline CDR1 SQVTM, CDR2 ANQGSEA. This chain links TRBV29-1 with TRBJ2-2; absent DNA, TCRdb's TRBD2 call cannot be checked. This receptor was obtained from a woman between 45 and 60 years old in good health. Sequencing was done on a sample of blood T cells: a sorted CD56 or NKG2C T cell subset, CD4+ or CD8+ T cells, or bulk PBMC T cells (not recorded which). CDR3 in amino acids: CSARGLQMANTGELFF.